This entry lists 10 T cell receptor beta chains sequenced from one sample in a study of T cell responses to AZD1222 COVID-19 vaccine (dated by TCRdb to about 2021). This specimen's time point label, per the study, means: baseline before first vaccination. To prepare the library, the immunoSEQ multiplex PCR assay was applied. TCRdb retrieved this table from immuneACCESS and kept in-frame rearrangements only. Not all clones are present; in checked studies, unresolved V genes account for under half, and no reason is known for the remainder. The table for this sample lists about 110,000 clones; approximately 90% of them were counted only once. The ten largest make up roughly 7.8% of the sample. The material was peripheral blood, obtained on day 0 of AZD1222 vaccination. The source is an adult in good health.

This clone was picked up one time. The chain combines TRBV11-3 with TRBJ2-2; 7 bases are a match to TRBD1. V was pared by 4 bases and J by 4 bases, with 6 bases of the junction left unmatched. Looked up from germline, CDR1 is SGHNT and CDR2 is YENEEA. The CDR3 has 15 amino acids. Here the CDR3 reads CASSWRRGITGELFF. CDR3 coding DNA: TGTGCCAGCAGCTGGCGCAGGGGGATCACCGGGGAGCTGTTTTTT. Drawing the rest from reference TRBV11-3 and TRBJ2-2, the complete variable domain is EAGVVQSPRYKIIEKKQPVAFWCNPISGHNTLYWYLQNLGQGPELLIRYENEEAVDDSQLPKDRFSAERLKGVDSTLKIQPAELGDSAVYLCASSWRRGITGELFFGEGSRLTVL.

The J gene is TRBJ1-5, the V gene TRBV30; 12 bases line up with TRBD1. CDR3 length: 15 amino acids. J was trimmed by 7 bases and V by 5 bases; bases with no gene match: 9. Germline lookup yields CDR1 GTSNPN and CDR2 SVGIG (reference sequence). As DNA, the CDR3 is TGTGCCTGGGGATATGGGACAGGGGGCGCGCAGCCCCAGCATTTT. Translated: CAWGYGTGGAQPQHF.

The V call is TRBV4-1, the J call TRBJ2-1; no definite D call. The V and J ends lost 5 bases and 1 base respectively, with 15 bases between them. This CDR3 is built from 16 residues. Germline values: CDR1 MGHRA, CDR2 YSYEKL. In DNA, the CDR3 is TGCGCCAGCAGCTCCCCGGTCGGCCCTTCCTACAATGAGCAGTTCTTC. Translating gives CASSSPVGPSYNEQFF.

V gene TRBV9 combines with J gene TRBJ2-3, with unresolved D. The CDR3 consists of 13 residues. V lost 4 bases, J lost 0 bases, and 6 bases lay in between. Per the germline V gene, CDR1 is SGDLS and CDR2 is YYNGEE. The DNA for the CDR3 is TGTGCCAGCAGCTCCGGTAGCACAGATACGCAGTATTTT. It encodes CASSSGSTDTQYF. Full variable domain (outside the CDR3, taken from reference TRBV9 and TRBJ2-3): DSGVTQTPKHLITATGQRVTLRCSPRSGDLSVYWYQQSLDQGLQFLIQYYNGEERAKGNILERFSAQQFPDLHSELNLSSLELGDSALYFCASSSGSTDTQYFGPGTRLTVL.

This chain joins TRBV5-1 and TRBJ1-5; D may be TRBD1 (6 bases). The germline gives CDR1 SGHRS, CDR2 YFSETQ. The CDR3 extends over 15 amino acids. V lost 0 bases to trimming and J lost 7 bases, with 14 bases between them. CDR3 protein: CASSLGQGLGQPQHF. The CDR3 nucleotides are TGCGCCAGCAGCTTGGGGCAGGGGCTCGGGCAGCCCCAGCATTTT.

The V and J genes are TRBV3-1 (or the pseudogene TRBV3-2) and TRBJ2-7; D gene uncertain. Germline loops: CDR1 LGHDT, CDR2 YNNKEL (reference sequence). Trimming removed 0 bases at V and 3 bases at J, with 3 bases between. The CDR3 has 12 residues. The CDR3: CASSQDRYEQYF. Here the CDR3 DNA reads TGTGCCAGCAGCCAAGATCGCTACGAGCAGTACTTC.

V gene TRBV28 combines with J gene TRBJ2-5; no clear D. This CDR3 is built from 11 residues. Per germline, CDR1 MDHEN and CDR2 SYDVKM. V lost 5 bases, J lost 5 bases, and 6 bases lay in between. CDR3 nucleotide sequence: TGTGCCAGCAGTCGGATGGAGACCCAGTACTTC. Translated: CASSRMETQYF.

This chain uses TRBV19 with TRBJ2-2, with 9 bases that match TRBD2. CDR3 size: 17 residues. V lost 2 bases, J lost 4 bases, and 8 bases stayed unmatched. Germline V gives CDR1 LNHDA, CDR2 SQIVND (reference sequence). The CDR3 sequence is CASSITRGTSSTGELFF. CDR3 DNA: TGTGCCAGTAGTATAACCCGGGGGACTAGCAGCACCGGGGAGCTGTTTTTT.

This clone has a single count. The CDR3 sequence: CASSSSGGKSYNEQFF. DNA of the CDR3: TGTGCCAGTAGTAGTAGCGGGGGTAAATCCTACAATGAGCAGTTCTTC. This chain connects TRBV19 to TRBJ2-1; TRBD2 matches at 9 bases. This CDR3 contains 16 residues. Germline values: CDR1 LNHDA, CDR2 SQIVND (reference sequence). V shed 4 bases and J 1 base; nucleotides not matched to a gene: 5.

J is TRBJ2-2 and V is TRBV4-1, with TRBD1 matching 9 bases. CDR3 length: 15 amino acids. Germline V gene data show CDR1 as MGHRA and CDR2 as YSYEKL. J was trimmed by 4 bases and V by 7 bases; bases with no gene match: 7. This CDR3 is CASTPGQGGTGELFF. The DNA of the CDR3 is TGCGCCAGCACCCCGGGACAGGGAGGCACCGGGGAGCTGTTTTTT.